This T cell receptor (beta chain) was sequenced during a study of blood T cells in healthy people across ages. This clonotype has at least ten counts. This CDR3 comprises 11 residues. Then a second PCR, running roughly 7 to 11 cycles, was carried out with a sample-barcoded 5' primer and a J-beta primer mix. TCRdb re-analysed the 5' RACE reads in MiXCR, keeping a single row per CDR3 protein. The sample contains 850,000 to 1,100,000 distinct CDR3 sequences, 35% to 40% of which appear only once. At least 5.5 micrograms of total RNA were extracted per sample. The rearrangement uses TRBV12-3 or TRBV12-4 and TRBJ2-7; possibly TRBD2 for D (5 bases). With the DNA end fitting TRBJ2-5 better, the J assignment may be wrong. Sequencing used blood. The receptor comes from a man aged 18-30 years in good health. The chain's CDR3 is CASSRGGTQYF. As DNA, the CDR3 is TGTGCCAGCAGTCGCGGAGGGACCCAGTACTTC.